These 18 T cell receptor beta chains came from one sample sequenced in a study of technical replicates of blood from a handful of donors. The table came from immunoSEQ multiplex PCR; TCRdb's copy has only in-frame clones and leaves some out. The top ten clones hold more than 0.15% of a sample with about 80,000 clones, almost 98% of them seen once. Sequencing used T cells isolated from PBMCs. These receptors were taken from a human donor in good health.

V gene TRBV28 combines with J gene TRBJ1-2; possibly TRBD1 for D (5 bases). V lost 8 bases and J 4 bases, leaving 14 bases between the germline ends. The CDR3 has 13 amino acids. CDR1 and CDR2 from the germline V gene are MDHEN and SYDVKM. The DNA for the CDR3 is TGTGCCAGCTGGGACGGGAGGGGCTATGGCTACACCTTC. Protein sequence: CASWDGRGYGYTF.

The chain employs TRBV9 and TRBJ2-7; D is unclear. The CDR3 runs to 15 residues. V gave up 0 bases and J gave up 9 bases, with 19 bases separating them. Germline V lookup: CDR1 SGDLS, CDR2 YYNGEE. The CDR3 DNA reads TGTGCCAGCAGCGTAGATCCGATGGCCGCCAAACGGCAGTACTTC. Translated: CASSVDPMAAKRQYF.

The chain recombines TRBV5-4 with TRBJ1-1; tentatively, D is TRBD1 (5 bases). Trimming shortened V by 4 bases and J by 1 base, and 8 bases separated the two germline ends. Germline V gene data show CDR1 as SGHNT and CDR2 as YYREEE (reference sequence). The CDR3 runs to 13 residues. The CDR3 spells CASSPQGNTEAFF. The CDR3 region has the DNA TGTGCCAGCAGCCCGCAGGGGAACACTGAAGCTTTCTTT.

V usage is TRBV7-9 and J usage is TRBJ1-1; D unclear. The germline V gene has CDR1 SEHNR and CDR2 FQNEAQ (reference sequence). The CDR3 runs to 17 residues. V was trimmed by 2 bases and J by 1 base, leaving 17 bases between them. The CDR3 loop is CASSLRENLESNTEAFF. The CDR3 nucleotides are TGTGCCAGCAGCTTAAGGGAGAATCTAGAATCGAACACTGAAGCTTTCTTT.

The chain recombines TRBV29-1 with TRBJ2-5; 8 nucleotides match TRBD1. Germline trimming cut 3 bases from V and 4 bases from J; bases unmatched to any gene: 7. The germline CDR1 and CDR2 sequences are SQVTM and ANQGSEA. The length of the CDR3 is 14 residues. The chain's CDR3 is CSVDVTGGRETQYF. The CDR3, as DNA: TGCAGCGTTGACGTAACAGGGGGGAGAGAGACCCAGTACTTC.

The chain recombines TRBV6-5 with TRBJ1-1; a possible D gene is TRBD1 (6 bases). The V and J ends lost 0 bases and 8 bases respectively, with 13 bases between them. The CDR3 covers 14 residues. CDR1 MNHEY and CDR2 SVGAGI come from the germline V gene. CDR3: CASSYSGHYLEAFF. DNA of the CDR3: TGTGCCAGCAGTTACTCGGGACACTACCTAGAAGCTTTCTTT.

The gene calls are TRBV11-3 and TRBJ1-3; no clear D gene. This CDR3 comprises 14 residues. V was shortened by 5 bases and J by 6 bases, with 14 bases between the two germline ends. Germline lookup yields CDR1 SGHNT and CDR2 YENEEA. In DNA form, the CDR3 reads TGTGCCAGCAGCCGAGGACTTCTTTCAAACACCATATATTTT. Its protein is CASSRGLLSNTIYF.

The rearrangement uses TRBV4-1 and TRBJ1-1; 10 nucleotides agree with TRBD1. The germline V gene encodes CDR1 MGHRA and CDR2 YSYEKL. The CDR3 length is 17 residues. V was pared by 0 bases and J by 6 bases, with 10 bases of the junction left unmatched. CDR3 sequence: CASSQERGTGAGAEAFF. CDR3 DNA: TGCGCCAGCAGCCAAGAAAGGGGGACAGGGGCGGGCGCTGAAGCTTTCTTT.

The chain joins TRBV10-2 to TRBJ2-2; 7 nucleotides align to TRBD1. Trimming took 6 bases from V and 0 from J; bases not matched to a gene: 1. The CDR3 is 14 amino acids. Germline CDR1 and CDR2: WSHSY and SAAADI. The CDR3 nucleotides are TGCGCCAGCAGCCAGGGGGCGAACACCGGGGAGCTGTTTTTT. Protein: CASSQGANTGELFF.

The chain couples TRBV29-1 to TRBJ2-7; no firm D call. CDR1 SQVTM and CDR2 ANQGSEA come from the germline V gene. V was trimmed by 0 bases and J by 2 bases, leaving 8 bases between them. This CDR3 is 13 amino acids long. The CDR3 DNA reads as TGCAGCGTTGAAGATATACAGACCTACGAGCAGTACTTC. It encodes CSVEDIQTYEQYF.

The chain has TRBV28 and TRBJ2-3; a weak D match, TRBD1 (6 bases). Between the trimmed V and J ends, which lost 5 bases and 6 bases, there was a span of 9 bases. The germline CDR1 and CDR2 sequences are MDHEN and SYDVKM. This CDR3 is 12 amino acids long. CDR3 region: CASSRRGDTQYF. CDR3 sequence (DNA): TGTGCCAGCAGTCGCAGGGGCGATACGCAGTATTTT.

The chain carries TRBV15 and TRBJ2-7, with a weak D call TRBD2 (5 bases). The CDR3 loop spans 13 amino acids. Trimming removed 11 bases at V and 4 bases at J, with 18 bases between. Germline V lookup: CDR1 LNHNV, CDR2 YYDKDF (reference sequence). The CDR3 region has the DNA TGTGCCCTATCCGCGAGGGAAGGGTACGAGCAGTACTTC. Translation gives CALSAREGYEQYF.

For the CDR3, the DNA is TGTGCCAGTATGGATCGAGGCCGGGGACAAGAGACCCAGTACTTC. This gives the protein CASMDRGRGQETQYF. The V and J genes are TRBV19 and TRBJ2-5; tentatively, D is TRBD2 (5 bases). The germline V and J ends were trimmed by 7 bases and 2 bases, with 17 bases remaining between them. Looked up from germline, CDR1 is LNHDA and CDR2 is SQIVND (reference sequence). The CDR3 contains 15 residues.

This chain links TRBV27 with TRBJ1-2; 8 nucleotides agree with TRBD1. Germline lookup yields CDR1 MNHEY and CDR2 SMNVEV (reference sequence). This CDR3 spans 14 amino acids. With V trimmed by 4 bases and J by 8 bases, 9 bases remained unmatched. The CDR3 bases are TGTGCCAGCAGTTCTCTGGACAGGGTGGGGGGCTACACCTTC. This codes for CASSSLDRVGGYTF.

This chain uses TRBV6-4 with TRBJ2-3; 11 nucleotides line up with TRBD1. J lost 6 bases, V lost 5 bases, and 1 base had no gene match. The length of the CDR3 is 13 residues. CDR1 is MRHNA and CDR2 is SNTAGT in the germline V gene. CDR3 sequence: CASSRDRGDTQYF. As DNA, the CDR3 is TGTGCCAGCAGTCGGGACAGGGGGGATACGCAGTATTTT.

Points on this clone: At the DNA level, this CDR3 is encoded by other sequences in the same sample as well. V usage is TRBV28 and J usage is TRBJ1-5; perhaps TRBD1 as D (6 bases). CDR1 and CDR2 (germline): MDHEN, SYDVKM. Trimming shortened V by 5 bases and J by 4 bases, and 12 bases separated the two germline ends. The CDR3 spans 14 residues. CDR3 loop: CASSPGQGNQPQHF. The DNA for the CDR3 is TGTGCCAGCAGTCCGGGACAAGGGAATCAGCCCCAGCATTTT.

The chain carries TRBV6-6 and TRBJ2-7, with D perhaps TRBD2 (5 bases). CDR3 length equals 16 residues. The V end was cut by 4 bases, the J end by 5 bases, with 21 bases between. Germline V gives CDR1 MNHNY, CDR2 SVGAGI (reference sequence). In DNA form, the CDR3 reads TGTGCCAGCAGTTCAGGACCCTCTCGGGATTCGGACGAGCAGTACTTC. This codes for CASSSGPSRDSDEQYF.

The rearrangement uses TRBV4-1 and TRBJ2-1, with 12 positions matching TRBD2. CDR1 and CDR2 (germline): MGHRA, YSYEKL. The V gene end was trimmed by 2 bases and the J gene end by 11 bases; junction bases not matched to a gene: 16. The CDR3 has 18 amino acids. The CDR3 reads CASSQQDNGRLAGGKQFF. The CDR3, as DNA: TGCGCCAGCAGCCAACAAGACAACGGGAGGCTAGCGGGAGGGAAGCAGTTCTTC.